The rows below give T cell receptor beta chains drawn from one sample of a study of T cell repertoires in cytomegalovirus infection. Via MiXCR, TCRdb re-called the reads, giving one row per CDR3 protein. The sample holds hundreds of thousands of distinct CDR3 sequences, 24% seen once. Sequenced: CD8+ T cells from PBMCs. These receptor sequences come from a human donor in good health (CMV status not recorded). Some clones in this sample may be carry-over from other donors' samples. CDR3s include the opening cysteine and the closing phenylalanine or tryptophan. A D gene is named only where the DNA matches it firmly. Not all rows give a size; the values are once, few, many and, for expanded clones, a class.

v_call	j_call	d_call	clone_size	cdr3_aa	cdr3_nt
TRBV27	TRBJ1-2	TRBD1	NA	CASSLSWTGINYGYTF	TGTGCCAGCAGTTTATCTTGGACAGGCATTAACTATGGCTACACCTTC
TRBV11-3	TRBJ2-1	NA	NA	CASSSKTWGNEQFF	TGTGCCAGCAGCTCCAAGACTTGGGGGAATGAGCAGTTCTTC
TRBV7-2	TRBJ1-1	TRBD1	many	CASSSDPTGLNTEAFF	TGTGCCAGCAGCTCAGACCCGACAGGGCTGAACACTGAAGCTTTCTTT
TRBV15	TRBJ1-1	NA	NA	CATSPDAGLNTEAFF	TGTGCCACCAGCCCCGATGCGGGTTTGAACACTGAAGCTTTCTTT
TRBV5-4	TRBJ2-5	NA	few	CASSPTLIQETQYF	TGTGCCAGCAGCCCGACCTTAATTCAAGAGACCCAGTACTTC
TRBV2	TRBJ2-7	NA	few	CARGDISYEQYF	TGTGCCAGGGGGGACATATCCTACGAGCAGTACTTC
TRBV19	TRBJ2-1	TRBD1	NA	CASSTRGFPYNEQFF	TGTGCCAGTAGTACCAGGGGGTTCCCCTACAATGAGCAGTTCTTC
TRBV12-3/TRBV12-4	TRBJ1-2	TRBD1	NA	CASKGAGYTF	TGTGCCAGCAAGGGGGCTGGCTACACCTTC
TRBV7-9	TRBJ2-7	TRBD2	few	CATSSGTRGYEQYF	TGTGCCACGTCATCCGGGACTAGAGGGTACGAGCAGTACTTC
TRBV6-5	TRBJ2-1	NA	few	CASSYEERDNEQFF	TGTGCCAGCAGTTACGAGGAAAGGGACAATGAGCAGTTCTTC